Sequencing of this TCR beta chain was carried out in a study of tumor-infiltrating lymphocytes in primary liver carcinoma (dated by TCRdb to the late 2010s). At the level of the whole study: Between November 2015 and March 2016, five patients in China with histopathologically diagnosed primary liver carcinoma had surgical resection. Of the five patients, three men and two women aged 30 to 69 years, four had hepatocellular carcinoma and one had combined HCC and intrahepatic cholangiocarcinoma. For each liver tumor, the study sampled five regions along with adjacent normal tissue and blood, and applied TCRbeta repertoire sequencing, expression microarrays and whole-exome sequencing. Tumors of the five patients were stage T1-T3 N0M0 with maximum diameters of 4.2 to 10 cm. Technical replicate repertoires showed high reproducibility, with mean shared-clone rates roughly 0.88 and correlation coefficients above 0.95. TCRbeta repertoire sequencing covered about 35 specimens from 5 patients: 25 or so tumor regions, 5 adjacent noncancerous liver tissues and 5 peripheral blood samples. Each sample produced roughly 3.65 to 7.5 million productive TCRbeta reads, and read depth showed no significant difference between tissue types.

Its CDR3 holds 13 amino acids, cysteine through phenylalanine. Solely the CDR3 DNA is kept, with 39 bases framed from the first base. Per the germline V gene, ENHRY is the CDR1 and SYGVKD is the CDR2. The junction shows trimming of 11 bases on V and 2 bases on J, plus 16 bases between the germline ends. RNA from unsorted whole blood was extracted with TRIzol reagent, and germline DNA was obtained with the DNeasy Blood & Tissue kit. Patients had chronic HBV infection and were treatment-naive at sampling. Roughly 3.9 milliliters of peripheral blood were collected into K2EDTA tubes before surgery. A constant-region primer and ProtoScript II reverse transcriptase were used to reverse-transcribe TCRbeta-specific cDNA from around 540 ng total RNA. TCRbeta libraries were built with three nested multiplex PCR rounds, a slightly modified ARM-PCR procedure. Each of the first two PCR rounds ran for approximately 10 cycles and used multiplex TRBV1-TRBV30 forward primers together with a Cbeta reverse primer. Sample barcodes and Illumina adapters were attached in a final 25-cycle PCR using Deep VentR polymerase. Amplicons of 200-500 bp were gel-purified with a QIAquick gel extraction kit before sequencing. TCRbeta amplicons were sequenced on an Illumina HiSeq 2500 with 250-bp paired-end reads. As for the authors' bioinformatics: To recover full CDR3 sequences, reads were quality-trimmed using Trimmomatic v0.33 and paired reads were then merged using FLASH v1.2.11. MiGEC v1.2.1b assigned V, D and J germline segments to the rearranged TCRbeta sequences. Clonotype statistics, along with Shannon-Wiener diversity indices, were calculated using VDJtools v1.0.0. To reduce sampling bias, subsequent analyses other than the diversity analysis used only the 250 most abundant clonotypes in each sample. The public reads were reprocessed in TCRdb via fastp at Q25 and MiXCR, keeping in-frame beta chains. Every entry covers one CDR3 protein and lists the most common genes and DNA from its rows. It is TCRdb's table, rather than the study itself, that gives the V and J calls and clone size. The sample table holds fewer than 350,000 distinct CDR3 sequences, of which roughly 60% were seen once. Clones ranked in the top ten supply 9% of the sample.

Summary of the overall study and its limitations: Because only the TCR beta chain was sequenced and unpaired alpha chains were not captured, true repertoire diversity is likely underestimated. With just four or five patients in the study, the authors point out that the findings should be validated in a larger study. Consistent with antigen-driven expansion, pairs of tumor regions showed higher repertoire overlap (mean around 36%) than either tumor-adjacent pairs (approximately 17%) or tumor-blood pairs (around 15%). The top 250 clones made up a significantly larger repertoire fraction in tumors than in blood (p = 0.039). Since the samples were bulk and unsorted, there was no way to compare CD4+ and CD8+ T cell repertoires.

A word on this clonotype: There is no known antigen for this receptor. Given a much more abundant clone one base away, this may be a read error.

This chain is built from TRBV10-3 and TRBJ2-7; the D gene cannot be resolved reliably. Sequences were obtained from peripheral blood. The TCR was taken from a middle-aged man with primary liver carcinoma and hepatitis B virus infection. The CDR3 corresponds to CASRLGLAYEQYF. In nucleotides, the sequence is TGTGCCTCCCGGTTAGGCCTTGCCTACGAGCAGTACTTC.